This TCR beta chain came from a study of shared clonotypes between healthy human individuals (dated by TCRdb to about 2020). As for the study more broadly: A few men and a couple of women, aged 18 to 49 years, made up the cohort. Blood TCR repertoires of four to six healthy adults were deeply sequenced to estimate repertoire size and the extent of clonotype sharing between individuals. To increase sequencing depth and limit assay-specific biases, different laboratories used diverse techniques to prepare libraries and sequence TCR repertoires. Between about 0.94 and 8.9 billion PBMCs per donor were obtained by leukapheresis.

Broader findings and caveats from the paper: The genetic and exposure-history diversity represented was limited by the small number of donors. Based on pairwise subsampling, the degree of clonotype sharing among donors was expected to be affected by sequencing depth. Sampling was limited to blood, and TCR repertoires in tissue likely differ from TCR repertoires in blood.

About this clone itself: No antigen is known for it. Per-nucleotide qualities are absent, and no much larger clonotype sits a single base away.

The cysteine opens and the phenylalanine closes a CDR3 of 15 amino acids. Only the CDR3 portion is preserved as DNA: 45 bases, with reading frame beginning at the first base. From a lookup of the germline V gene, CDR1 and CDR2 are SNHLY and FYNNEI. V is cut by 10 bases and J by 0 bases, and the space between the germline ends is 16 bases. TCR CDR3 regions were amplified from genomic DNA by multiplex PCR using the deep immunoSEQ assay. For each cell subset, the extracted genomic DNA was distributed evenly across all wells of several immunoSEQ 96-well plates, and each plate served as one replicate. For unsorted PBMC, roughly 0.3 ug genomic DNA, equal to 25,000 to 35,000 T cell genomes, was loaded into each replicate PCR. Unsorted PBMC genomic DNA was sequenced across ten immunoSEQ deep assay plates. The purified libraries were quantified using a Qubit 3.0 fluorometer, sized with a Bioanalyzer 2100, and then quantified again using the KAPA Library Quantification kit. Each immunoSEQ 96-well plate was sequenced on its own single-read 150-cycle Illumina NextSeq 550 flow cell. Per the authors' processing: The immunoSEQ output contained only junctional sequences without quality scores, so filtering could not match that applied to full-length reads. Sequences were annotated with PyIR, a Python wrapper for IgBLAST v1.9, using IMGT germline references to assign V/J genes and CDR3. Reads were filtered out if the reads had weak V/J assignments (E-value above 1e-6), no CDR3, stop codons, out-of-frame junctions, or ambiguous translated residues. A V3J clonotype was defined by an identical inferred V gene, J gene, and CDR3 amino acid sequence. Percentage overlap between repertoires was calculated by dividing the number of shared unique clonotypes by the size of the smaller repertoire. RTK rarefaction, the Chao1 estimator, and Recon v2.1 estimates of unobserved clonotypes were used to assess repertoire richness. TCRdb mirrors the immuneACCESS table, restricted to in-frame sequences. Some clones are absent from its copies; in checked studies, under half trace to an unresolved V gene, and the reason for the others is unknown. The V and J calls and clone size come from that table; D and trimming were worked out from the DNA. In this sample the table shows around 430,000 clones, about 85% of which occur a single time. Approximately 13% of the sample lies in the top ten.

The donors were healthy, HIV-negative adults with no recently reported acute infections or vaccinations. Every donor was a Caucasian adult residing in Nashville, Tennessee, USA. For unsorted samples, some 90 million PBMCs were counted and genomic DNA was extracted with the QIAamp DNA Blood Mini kit. Blood was collected by leukapheresis, and PBMCs were isolated by Ficoll-Histopaque density gradient centrifugation and then cryopreserved in liquid nitrogen vapor phase. This TCR was sampled from a woman in her thirties or forties in good health. Some clones in this sample may be carry-over from other donors' samples. The sequenced sample consisted of PBMCs. The sequence is built from TRBV2 and TRBJ2-1; the D call is tentative, TRBD1 or TRBD2, as each matches 5 bases. The nucleotide sequence reads TGTGCCATAGTCGTCCGAGGGGCCTCCTACAATGAGCAGTTCTTC. The encoded protein is CAIVVRGASYNEQFF.